The present entry profiles one TCR beta chain with its context. The clone's antigen remains unknown. Within one base of it there is no much larger clone, and no base qualities were kept. The sample belongs to a study of blood T cells in healthy people across ages (dated by TCRdb to between 2014 and 2017). About the investigation overall: In model experiments, template switching captured about one uniquely barcoded TCR beta cDNA molecule for every two T cells. Age-related changes in TCR beta repertoire diversity were measured in the study by deep sequencing normalized with unique cDNA molecular identifiers. The donors were divided into four age groups: young (average around 17 years), middle-aged (around 41), aged (under 70) and long-lived (roughly 82). To avoid experimental bias, donors of different ages were distributed randomly across sequencing lanes. For two donors (one aged 18 to 29 and one aged 80 or older), the study analyzed two additional independent replicas of 1 million unique cDNA reads from the same blood draw. Overall study outcomes, separate from this receptor: Because profiling used bulk unsorted PBMCs, naive and antigen-experienced compartments could not be compared conclusively. As age increased, observed TCR beta diversity per million T cells dropped in a roughly linear way, and a significant reduction was already evident by age 40. A strong correlation was found between observed TCR beta diversity and the percentage of naive T cells measured by flow cytometry. Because donor CMV infection status was unknown, age-related changes in expanded clonotypes were potentially confounded. Compared with the aged group, more naive CD4+ T cells, fewer expanded clones and increased TCR diversity were shown by the long-lived group, suggesting age selection. Estimates of total diversity based on one million sequenced T cells were considered lower bounds and underestimates.

The roughly 39 donors, aged 6 to 90 years, were systemically healthy Caucasian individuals from Russia. Each donor gave ten milliliters of peripheral blood, drawn into EDTA-treated Vacutainer tubes. Ficoll-Paque density-gradient centrifugation was used to isolate PBMCs, with at least 6.5 million per sample. Trizol reagent was used to extract total RNA from the PBMCs, yielding at least 6 micrograms per sample. Naive CD45RAhigh/CD27high T cell percentages were measured by flow cytometry on a PBMC aliquot from every donor. Library creation used 5' RACE. The sample was run on an Illumina HiSeq 2500. A second PCR of roughly 7 to 11 cycles was run with a J-beta primer mix and a sample-barcoded 5' primer. Each TCR beta cDNA molecule received a unique molecular identifier from a template-switch 5' adaptor carrying 12 random nucleotides. Each sample yielded at least 3 million CDR3-containing paired-end reads. The Mint cDNA synthesis kit, primed by a TRBC-specific oligonucleotide, was used to synthesize first-strand cDNA from all RNA. All cDNA was treated with uracil-DNA glycosylase and then went through a first 18-cycle PCR with the universal primers M1SS and BC2_uni_R. In the authors' own workflow: Normalization of each sample was performed by random selection of 1 million high-quality reads, each carrying a distinct molecular identifier. Instead of being binned into consensus sequences, reads that shared molecular identifiers were thrown out. MiTCR, set to a Q25 quality threshold and the strictest error-elimination algorithm, was used for CDR3 identification, clonotype clustering and error correction. A nonparametric unseen species model with Euler transformation was used to estimate lower-bound total TCR beta diversity. TCRdb reran the public reads through fastp at Q25 and MiXCR, keeping productive beta chains. Every entry covers one CDR3 protein and lists the most common genes and DNA from its rows. None of the V and J calls come from the authors' own analysis; TCRdb made them. In this sample the table shows about 640,000 distinct CDR3 sequences, roughly 58% of which occur a single time. 30% to 40% of the sample belongs to the ten largest clones.

The sequenced sample consisted of blood. The receptor's source is a man aged 60-69 years in good health.

The base sequence is TGTGCCAGCAGCTTCCGACTAGAAAGCTCCTACGAGCAGTACTTC. This encodes CASSFRLESSYEQYF. The sequence is built from TRBV11-2 and TRBJ2-7; the best D guess is TRBD2, with 6 bases matching. Looking up the germline V gene yields CDR1 SGHAT and CDR2 FQNNGV. The CDR3, from cysteine to phenylalanine, totals 15 residues. Only the CDR3 DNA stays, 45 bases, in frame from base 1. Cut back by 3 bases and 0 bases, the V and J ends lie 12 bases apart.